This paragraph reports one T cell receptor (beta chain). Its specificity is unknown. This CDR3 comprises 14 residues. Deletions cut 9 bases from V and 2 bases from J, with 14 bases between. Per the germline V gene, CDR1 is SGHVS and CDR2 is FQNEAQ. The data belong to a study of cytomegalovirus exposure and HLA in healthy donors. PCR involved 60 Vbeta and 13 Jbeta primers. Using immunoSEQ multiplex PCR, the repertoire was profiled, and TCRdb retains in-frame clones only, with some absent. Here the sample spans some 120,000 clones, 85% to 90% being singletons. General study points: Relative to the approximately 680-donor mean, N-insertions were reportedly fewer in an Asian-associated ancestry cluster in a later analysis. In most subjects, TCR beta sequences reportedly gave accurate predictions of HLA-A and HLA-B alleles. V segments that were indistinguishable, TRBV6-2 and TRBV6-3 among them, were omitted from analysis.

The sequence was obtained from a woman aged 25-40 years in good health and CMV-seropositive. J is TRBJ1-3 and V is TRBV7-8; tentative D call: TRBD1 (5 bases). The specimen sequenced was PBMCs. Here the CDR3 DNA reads TGTGCCAGTAGCGACGGGGGGGCTGGAAACACCATATATTTT. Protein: CASSDGGAGNTIYF. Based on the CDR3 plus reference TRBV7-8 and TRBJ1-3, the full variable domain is GAGVSQSPRYKVAKRGQDVALRCDPISGHVSLFWYQQALGQGPEFLTYFQNEAQLDKSGLPSDRFFAERPEGSVSTLKIQRTQQEDSAVYLCASSDGGAGNTIYFGEGSWLTVV.